The clone carrying this TCR beta chain has just one count. Antigen: not known. These data originate in a study of vaccination effects on CD4 cells after COVID-19. The CDR3 sequence is 15 residues long. Per the germline V gene, CDR1 is SGHRS and CDR2 is YFSETQ. The V and J ends lost 3 bases and 4 bases, in that order; junction bases with no gene match: 4. Sequencing was performed with immunoSEQ multiplex PCR; in TCRdb, only in-frame clones are kept and a portion is missing. The repertoire holds about 37,000 clones, with about four fifths as singletons. Cultured cells yielded isolated CD4+ T cells after around 10 days.

The receptor was isolated from a human donor who received a COVID-19 vaccine. This chain uses TRBV5-1 with TRBJ1-2; 12 nucleotides align to TRBD1. This material consisted of CD4+ T cells from PBMCs cultured without peptide, taken before COVID-19 vaccination. CDR3 loop: CASSWGTGGGYGYTF. Here the CDR3 DNA reads TGCGCCAGCAGCTGGGGGACAGGGGGCGGCTATGGCTACACCTTC.